The next 30 T cell receptor beta chains were all read from a single sample in a study of beta chain features in type 1 diabetes. TCRB transcripts that were expressed got sequenced, as all of the isolated RNA had been reverse transcribed. The assay was immunoSEQ multiplex PCR, and TCRdb's table has in-frame clones only and misses some. This sample carries fewer than 550,000 clones, over 9.5% of them seen once, and the ten largest clones take over 0.04%. The sample was naive CD4+ T cells from blood. The receptors originated from a woman between 18 and 29 years old in good health.

The chain employs TRBV12-5 and TRBJ2-7; perhaps TRBD1 as D (6 bases). This CDR3 region has 16 residues. Trimming shortened V by 0 bases and J by 4 bases, and 16 bases separated the two germline ends. Looked up from germline, CDR1 is LGHNT and CDR2 is FRNRAP. CDR3 amino acids: CASGLVRATGSYEQYF. Here the CDR3 DNA reads TGTGCTAGTGGTTTGGTACGGGCGACAGGTTCGTACGAGCAGTACTTC.

This clone was picked up many times. This rearrangement joins TRBV13 to TRBJ1-2, with TRBD1 as a possible D gene (5 bases). There are 12 residues in the CDR3. Trimming shortened V by 5 bases and J by 5 bases, and 9 bases separated the two germline ends. CDR1 and CDR2 from the germline V gene are PRHDT and FYEKMQ (reference sequence). CDR3 in amino acids: CASSRGPYGYTF. The CDR3 coding sequence is TGTGCCAGCAGCCGGGGACCTTATGGCTACACCTTC.

The chain combines TRBV7-9 with TRBJ2-2; the match to TRBD2 covers 7 bases. Trimming took 6 bases from V and 0 from J; bases not matched to a gene: 7. The germline V gene has CDR1 SEHNR and CDR2 FQNEAQ (reference sequence). This CDR3 comprises 16 residues. Written as DNA, the CDR3 is TGTGCCAGCAGATCAGCCCGGGAGGCGAACACCGGGGAGCTGTTTTTT. Amino acid sequence: CASRSAREANTGELFF. Based on the CDR3 plus reference TRBV7-9 and TRBJ2-2, the full variable domain is DTGVSQNPRHKITKRGQNVTFRCDPISEHNRLYWYRQTLGQGPEFLTYFQNEAQLEKSRLLSDRFSAERPKGSFSTLEIQRTEQGDSAMYLCASRSAREANTGELFFGEGSRLTVL.

The gene calls are TRBV11-3 and TRBJ2-7; D gene ambiguous. CDR3 length equals 11 residues. Trimming cost V 1 base and J 6 bases, with 4 bases left between them. Germline V gives CDR1 SGHNT, CDR2 YENEEA. The CDR3 sequence is CASSLVFEQYF. DNA for the CDR3: TGTGCCAGCAGCTTAGTCTTCGAGCAGTACTTC.

The chain uses TRBV10-3 and TRBJ2-1; perhaps TRBD1 as D (5 bases). The V end was cut by 0 bases, the J end by 3 bases, with 15 bases between. The germline gives CDR1 ENHRY, CDR2 SYGVKD. The CDR3 consists of 17 residues. The CDR3 here is CAISESKQGRYYNEQFF. DNA of the CDR3: TGTGCCATCAGTGAGTCGAAGCAGGGCCGTTACTACAATGAGCAGTTCTTC.

The rearrangement joins TRBV29-1 to TRBJ2-1; D is possibly TRBD2 (5 bases). The V and J ends lost 4 bases and 10 bases respectively, with 11 bases between them. Germline V gene lookup returns CDR1 SQVTM and CDR2 ANQGSEA. The CDR3 is made up of 11 amino acids. The CDR3 here is CSVAAVGEQFF. The CDR3 bases are TGCAGCGTTGCAGCGGTTGGGGAGCAGTTCTTC.

This clone was counted between two and nine times. The chain uses TRBV9 and TRBJ2-3; TRBD1 aligns across 7 bases. V dropped 3 bases and J dropped 2; count of bases not matched to a gene: 12. The CDR3 runs to 17 residues. Germline V gene lookup returns CDR1 SGDLS and CDR2 YYNGEE. CDR3 amino acids: CASSASAGQVVTDTQYF. CDR3 coding DNA: TGTGCCAGCAGCGCGTCCGCCGGACAGGTGGTCACAGATACGCAGTATTTT.

The chain uses TRBV9 and TRBJ1-2, with D hard to call. V lost 0 bases, J lost 5 bases, and 8 bases lay in between. This CDR3 has 13 amino acids. The germline gives CDR1 SGDLS, CDR2 YYNGEE. Here the CDR3 reads CASSVGARYGYTF. The CDR3 nucleotides are TGTGCCAGCAGCGTAGGGGCTCGTTATGGCTACACCTTC.

This clone was picked up a small number of times. The chain uses TRBV6-5 and TRBJ2-7, with D possibly matching TRBD2 (5 bases). CDR1 and CDR2 (germline): MNHEY, SVGAGI. V lost 6 bases, J lost 2 bases, and 14 bases lay in between. The CDR3 runs 14 residues. This CDR3 is CASSPEAVPYEQYV. The DNA of the CDR3 is TGTGCCAGCAGCCCGGAAGCGGTTCCCTACGAGCAGTACGTC.

This clone was picked up a small number of times. This sequence joins TRBV11-1 and TRBJ2-3, with TRBD2 matching over 8 bases. The CDR3 runs to 15 residues. With 4 bases clipped from V and 5 bases from J, the junction kept 8 bases outside the gene matches. CDR1 SGHAT and CDR2 FQDESV come from the germline V gene (reference sequence). CDR3 in amino acids: CASSSGTRLGDTQYF. The DNA for the CDR3 is TGTGCCAGCAGCTCCGGGACTAGGCTGGGAGATACGCAGTATTTT.

This rearrangement joins TRBV5-1 to TRBJ2-7; D is ambiguous. This CDR3 region has 19 residues. CDR1 is SGHRS, CDR2 YFSETQ, per germline. The V and J ends lost 2 bases and 0 bases respectively, with 24 bases between them. The CDR3 DNA reads TGCGCCAGCAGCTTTGTCGACACCGGGCCTCTTGAGTCCTCCTACGAGCAGTACGTC. Its translation is CASSFVDTGPLESSYEQYV.

The sample holds many counts of this clone. V is TRBV14 and J is TRBJ2-5; no firm D call. Germline CDR1 reads SGHDN; CDR2 reads FVKESK. The ends were cut back, 4 bases at V and 5 bases at J, with 8 bases in the middle. The length of the CDR3 is 12 residues. The CDR3 spells CASSLRTETQYF. The CDR3 DNA reads TGTGCCAGCAGCCTTCGAACTGAGACCCAGTACTTC.

The chain combines TRBV6-1 with TRBJ2-7; 9 nucleotides match TRBD1. Trimming cost V 6 bases and J 6 bases; bases outside gene matches: 6. Germline V lookup: CDR1 MNHNS, CDR2 SASEGT. The length of the CDR3 is 13 residues. The CDR3 sequence: CASSRDRVAEQYV. CDR3 DNA sequence: TGTGCCAGCAGCAGGGACAGGGTCGCCGAGCAGTACGTC.

This clone was detected only a few times. The rearrangement links TRBV19 to TRBJ1-2; the match to TRBD1 covers 7 bases. V shed 3 bases and J 4 bases; nucleotides not matched to a gene: 2. The CDR3 is 13 residues long. Germline CDR1 is LNHDA and CDR2 is SQIVND (reference sequence). The chain's CDR3 is CASSMGQPYGYTF. CDR3 sequence (DNA): TGTGCCAGTAGTATGGGACAGCCCTATGGCTACACCTTC.

This clone has just a few counts. J is TRBJ1-1 and V is TRBV5-4; no clear D. Between the trimmed V and J ends, which lost 0 bases and 4 bases, there was a span of 10 bases. The germline V gene has CDR1 SGHNT and CDR2 YYREEE (reference sequence). This CDR3 has 14 residues. The CDR3 DNA is TGTGCCAGCAGCTTGGAGAAGGTGGGCACTGAAGCTTTCTTT. Translating it yields CASSLEKVGTEAFF. Complete variable domain (other parts from reference TRBV5-4 and TRBJ1-1): ETGVTQSPTHLIKTRGQQVTLRCSSQSGHNTVSWYQQALGQGPQFIFQYYREEENGRGNFPPRFSGLQFPNYSSELNVNALELDDSALYLCASSLEKVGTEAFFGQGTRLTVV.

This chain uses TRBV11-2 with TRBJ2-3; 8 bases map to TRBD2. This CDR3 comprises 15 residues. Trimming cost V 3 bases and J 6 bases; bases outside gene matches: 8. Germline CDR1 and CDR2: SGHAT and FQNNGV. The chain's CDR3 is CASSFQAGVGDTQYF. The DNA for the CDR3 is TGTGCCAGCAGCTTTCAAGCGGGAGTTGGGGATACGCAGTATTTT.

J is TRBJ2-4 and V is TRBV7-9; D remains ambiguous. V shed 1 base and J shed 6 bases, with 7 bases lying between them. The CDR3 sequence is 13 residues long. CDR1 SEHNR and CDR2 FQNEAQ come from the germline V gene (reference sequence). CDR3 protein: CASSLVGTNIQYF. The DNA for the CDR3 is TGTGCCAGCAGCTTAGTGGGCACAAACATTCAGTACTTC. The whole variable domain, filled in from reference TRBV7-9 and TRBJ2-4, reads DTGVSQNPRHKITKRGQNVTFRCDPISEHNRLYWYRQTLGQGPEFLTYFQNEAQLEKSRLLSDRFSAERPKGSFSTLEIQRTEQGDSAMYLCASSLVGTNIQYFGAGTRLSVL.

The rearrangement joins TRBV7-9 to TRBJ1-1, with a possible D match to TRBD1 (6 bases). V gave up 5 bases and J gave up 1 base, with 20 bases separating them. Germline CDR1 SEHNR, CDR2 FQNEAQ (reference sequence). This CDR3 comprises 17 residues. CDR3 nucleotides: TGTGCCAGCAGCCCCTCCCCCTTACAGGGCTCGAACACTGAAGCTTTCTTT. This encodes CASSPSPLQGSNTEAFF.

The rearrangement joins TRBV27 to TRBJ2-7; D is undetermined. The CDR3 is 11 residues long. Deletions cut 8 bases from V and 3 bases from J, with 8 bases between. Germline-derived CDR1 and CDR2 are MNHEY and SMNVEV (reference sequence). The CDR3 region is CASFPLYEQYV. As DNA, the CDR3 is TGTGCCAGCTTTCCCCTCTACGAGCAGTACGTC.

The chain joins TRBV7-2 to TRBJ2-5; a weak D match, TRBD2 (6 bases). The CDR3 contains 14 residues. Trimming took off 1 base at V and 4 bases at J, with 10 bases between the two ends. CDR1 and CDR2 (germline): SGHTA, FQGNSA. The CDR3 nucleotides read TGTGCCAGCAGCTTAGAGGCGGGGACAGAGACCCAGTACTTC. Translation gives CASSLEAGTETQYF.

This clone has just a few counts. The chain links TRBV2 to TRBJ1-1; D perhaps matches TRBD1 (6 bases). Germline loops: CDR1 SNHLY, CDR2 FYNNEI. The CDR3 has 15 amino acids. V dropped 7 bases and J dropped 3 bases, with 18 bases sitting between them. The CDR3: CASKVGFRGDTEAFF. The CDR3 DNA follows: TGTGCCAGCAAGGTCGGGTTTAGGGGGGACACTGAAGCTTTCTTT.

This clone was seen more than once but under ten times. J is TRBJ2-7 and V is TRBV7-6; the D is unclear. Trimming shortened V by 5 bases and J by 1 base, and 12 bases separated the two germline ends. Per germline, CDR1 SGHVS and CDR2 FNYEAQ. The CDR3 loop spans 14 amino acids. The CDR3 DNA is TGTGCCAGCAGCCGCTCGTGGGGATCCTACGAGCAGTACTTC. Encoded protein: CASSRSWGSYEQYF.

The J gene is TRBJ2-3, the V gene TRBV7-9; no firm D call. The CDR3 has 15 residues. Trimming took off 3 bases at V and 4 bases at J, with 14 bases between the two ends. Germline V gene data show CDR1 as SEHNR and CDR2 as FQNEAQ (reference sequence). The CDR3 DNA reads as TGTGCCAGCAGCTTGGGAACTTCGGGCCCAGATACGCAGTATTTT. This sequence encodes CASSLGTSGPDTQYF.

V and J are TRBV7-9 and TRBJ1-2, with a tentative D call TRBD1 (5 bases). V gave up 5 bases and J gave up 6 bases, with 13 bases separating them. CDR1 is SEHNR, CDR2 FQNEAQ, per germline (reference sequence). The CDR3 spans 13 residues. CDR3 in amino acids: CASSTGPKHGYTF. The CDR3 region has the DNA TGTGCCAGCAGCACAGGACCCAAGCATGGCTACACCTTC.

This clone has a handful of counts. This sequence joins TRBV4-2 and TRBJ2-5; D remains ambiguous. V was trimmed by 0 bases and J by 5 bases, leaving 4 bases between them. The CDR3 covers 12 residues. Germline lookup yields CDR1 LGHNA and CDR2 YNFKEQ. CDR3 loop: CASSQDRETQYF. The CDR3 region has the DNA TGTGCCAGCAGCCAAGATAGGGAGACCCAGTACTTC.

The chain uses TRBV7-9 and TRBJ1-1, with D possibly matching TRBD1 (5 bases). Germline V gene data show CDR1 as SEHNR and CDR2 as FQNEAQ (reference sequence). CDR3 size: 15 residues. V lost 5 bases to trimming and J lost 2 bases, with 15 bases between them. Here the CDR3 DNA reads TGTGCCAGCAGCCTGGACGGGACGATAAACACTGAAGCTTTCTTT. Amino acid sequence: CASSLDGTINTEAFF.

The chain joins TRBV7-2 to TRBJ2-3; no reliable D call. V was cut by 6 bases and J by 2 bases, with 12 bases left in between. Germline loops: CDR1 SGHTA, CDR2 FQGNSA. The CDR3 runs 14 residues. The CDR3 protein is CASRVRRTTDTQYF. The CDR3 DNA sequence: TGTGCCAGCAGGGTGAGACGGACCACAGATACGCAGTATTTT.

This clone was observed a few times. The V and J genes are TRBV18 and TRBJ1-1, with 8 bases fitting TRBD1. Trimming removed 7 bases from V and 5 bases from J; junction bases left unmatched: 9. Germline V gives CDR1 KGHSH, CDR2 LQKENI. The CDR3 contains 14 residues. The CDR3 region has the DNA TGTGCCAGCTGCGCAGGGGGCCAGGGGACTGAAGCTTTCTTT. Protein sequence: CASCAGGQGTEAFF.

This clone appeared a few times. This rearrangement joins TRBV6-6 to TRBJ2-3; TRBD2 aligns across 8 bases. Germline loops: CDR1 MNHNY, CDR2 SVGAGI (reference sequence). V was clipped by 7 bases and J by 5 bases; unmatched bases: 8. CDR3 size: 14 residues. The CDR3 here is CASTSPAGGDTQYF. The CDR3, as DNA: TGTGCCAGCACATCCCCTGCGGGAGGAGATACGCAGTATTTT.

This clone was seen a handful of times. The chain recombines TRBV5-1 with TRBJ2-1; D is possibly TRBD1 (6 bases). There are 14 residues in the CDR3. V was trimmed by 4 bases and J by 2 bases, leaving 10 bases between them. Per germline, CDR1 SGHRS and CDR2 YFSETQ. CDR3: CASSAGTPYNEQFF. For the CDR3, the DNA is TGCGCCAGCAGCGCCGGGACACCCTACAATGAGCAGTTCTTC.